This T cell receptor beta chain was identified during a study of T-cell reconstitution after alpha-beta-depleted transplantation in children. Study observations and caveats: Reported findings indicate that, about two months after transplant, alpha-beta T cells came from several hundred expanded clones, which were derived from non-depleted graft cells.

Turning to this clonotype: Its antigen is unidentified.

Unique molecular identifiers were incorporated into the prepared TCRbeta library. From the PCR reads, TCRdb called clonotypes with MiXCR, one entry per CDR3 protein. The table has 530,000 or so distinct CDR3 sequences, roughly 27% seen once. This CDR3 has 14 amino acids. The V gene's germline CDR1 is ENHRY and CDR2 SYGVKD. The V and J ends lost 3 bases and 1 base respectively, with 9 bases between them. The chain recombines TRBV10-3 with TRBJ1-1; possibly TRBD1 for D (5 bases). The origin of this receptor is a boy under two years old with Wiskott-Aldrich syndrome, due to receive a stem cell transplant. The specimen was PBMCs, collected before TCRalphabeta/CD19-depleted stem cell transplant. CDR3: CAISDVGPNTEAFF. Here the CDR3 DNA reads TGTGCCATCAGTGACGTGGGGCCGAACACTGAAGCTTTCTTT.